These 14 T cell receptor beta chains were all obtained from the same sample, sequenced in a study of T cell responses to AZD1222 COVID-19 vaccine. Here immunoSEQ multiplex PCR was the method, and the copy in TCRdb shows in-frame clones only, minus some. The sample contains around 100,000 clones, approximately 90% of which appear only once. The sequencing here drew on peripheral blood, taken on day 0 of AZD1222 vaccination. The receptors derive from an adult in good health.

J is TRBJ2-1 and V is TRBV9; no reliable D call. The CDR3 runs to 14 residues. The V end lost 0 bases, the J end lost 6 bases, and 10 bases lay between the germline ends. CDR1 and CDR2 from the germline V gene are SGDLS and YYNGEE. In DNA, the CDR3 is TGTGCCAGCAGCGTAGGATTCGGCACCAATGAGCAGTTCTTC. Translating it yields CASSVGFGTNEQFF.

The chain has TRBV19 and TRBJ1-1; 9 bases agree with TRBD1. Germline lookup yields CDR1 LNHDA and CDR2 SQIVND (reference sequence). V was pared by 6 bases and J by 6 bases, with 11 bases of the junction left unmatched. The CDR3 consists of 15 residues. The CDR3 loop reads CASSSVQGAHAEAFF. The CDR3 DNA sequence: TGTGCCAGTAGCAGCGTACAGGGGGCGCATGCTGAAGCTTTCTTT.

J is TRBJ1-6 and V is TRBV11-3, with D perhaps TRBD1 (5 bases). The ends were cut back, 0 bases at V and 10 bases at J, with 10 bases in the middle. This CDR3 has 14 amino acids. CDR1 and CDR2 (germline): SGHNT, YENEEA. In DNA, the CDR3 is TGTGCCAGCAGCTTAGAGAGGGGACGGTCACCCCTCCACTTT. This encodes CASSLERGRSPLHF.

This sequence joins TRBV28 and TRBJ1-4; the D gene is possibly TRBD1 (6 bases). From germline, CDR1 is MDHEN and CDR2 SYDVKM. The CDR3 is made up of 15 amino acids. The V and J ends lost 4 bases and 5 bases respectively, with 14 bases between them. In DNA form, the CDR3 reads TGTGCCAGCAGTTCCCGGACAGCGGAAAATGAAAAACTGTTTTTT. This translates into CASSSRTAENEKLFF.

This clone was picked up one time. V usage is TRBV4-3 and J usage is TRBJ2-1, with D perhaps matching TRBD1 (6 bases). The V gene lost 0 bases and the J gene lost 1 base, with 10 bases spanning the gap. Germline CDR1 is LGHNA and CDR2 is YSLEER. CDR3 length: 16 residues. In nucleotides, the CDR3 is TGCGCCAGCAGCCAAGAGAAAGGGGGTTCCTACAATGAGCAGTTCTTC. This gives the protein CASSQEKGGSYNEQFF.

The CDR3 spells CASSLQGYNYEQYF. The CDR3 DNA sequence: TGTGCCAGCAGCTTACAGGGGTACAACTACGAGCAGTACTTC. This chain connects TRBV5-6 to TRBJ2-7; TRBD1 agrees at 7 bases. The CDR3 runs 14 residues. CDR1 is SGHDT, CDR2 YYEEEE, per germline. Trimming at V came to 2 bases and at J to 3 bases, leaving 5 bases not matched to a gene.

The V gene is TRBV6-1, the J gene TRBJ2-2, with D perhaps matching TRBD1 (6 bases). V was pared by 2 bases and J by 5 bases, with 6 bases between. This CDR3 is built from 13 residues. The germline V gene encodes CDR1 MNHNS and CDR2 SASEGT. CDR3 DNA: TGTGCCAGCAGTGAAACAGGGACCGGGGAGCTGTTTTTT. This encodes CASSETGTGELFF.

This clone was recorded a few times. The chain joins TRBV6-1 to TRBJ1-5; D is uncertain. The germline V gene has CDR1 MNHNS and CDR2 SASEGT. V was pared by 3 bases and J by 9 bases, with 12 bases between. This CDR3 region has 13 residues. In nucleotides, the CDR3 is TGTGCCAGCAGTGATGGCGAAATAGGGCCCCAGCATTTT. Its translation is CASSDGEIGPQHF.

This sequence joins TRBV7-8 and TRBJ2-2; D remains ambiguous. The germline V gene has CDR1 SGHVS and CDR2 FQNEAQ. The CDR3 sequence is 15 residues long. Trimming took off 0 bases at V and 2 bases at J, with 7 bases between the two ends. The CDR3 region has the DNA TGTGCCAGCAGCTTAGCGCCCAGTAACACCGGGGAGCTGTTTTTT. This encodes CASSLAPSNTGELFF. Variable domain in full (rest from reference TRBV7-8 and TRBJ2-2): GAGVSQSPRYKVAKRGQDVALRCDPISGHVSLFWYQQALGQGPEFLTYFQNEAQLDKSGLPSDRFFAERPEGSVSTLKIQRTQQEDSAVYLCASSLAPSNTGELFFGEGSRLTVL.

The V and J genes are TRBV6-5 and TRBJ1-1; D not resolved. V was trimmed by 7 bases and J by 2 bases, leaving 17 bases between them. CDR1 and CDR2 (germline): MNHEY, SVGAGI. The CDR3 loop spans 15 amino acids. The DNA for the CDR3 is TGTGCCAGCACTCCACGGGTAGAGACTAACACTGAAGCTTTCTTT. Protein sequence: CASTPRVETNTEAFF.

The CDR3 DNA follows: TGTGCCAGCAGGGCACAGTGGACCGTCCACACCATATATTTT. This gives the protein CASRAQWTVHTIYF. This chain joins TRBV6-5 and TRBJ1-3; D is uncertain. Germline values: CDR1 MNHEY, CDR2 SVGAGI. The V and J ends lost 6 bases and 8 bases respectively, with 17 bases between them. CDR3 length: 14 amino acids.

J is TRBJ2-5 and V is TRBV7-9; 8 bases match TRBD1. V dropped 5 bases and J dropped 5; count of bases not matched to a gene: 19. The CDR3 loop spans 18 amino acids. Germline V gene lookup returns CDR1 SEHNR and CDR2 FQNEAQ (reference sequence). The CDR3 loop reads CASSQDHPGGASSETQYF. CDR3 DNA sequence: TGTGCCAGCAGCCAGGACCACCCAGGGGGCGCGTCATCGGAGACCCAGTACTTC.

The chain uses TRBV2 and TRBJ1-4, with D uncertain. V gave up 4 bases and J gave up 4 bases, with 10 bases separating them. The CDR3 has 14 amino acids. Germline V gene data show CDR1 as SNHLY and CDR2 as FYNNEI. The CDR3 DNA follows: TGTGCCAGCAGTGGACGGCGAGGTAATGAAAAACTGTTTTTT. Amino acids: CASSGRRGNEKLFF. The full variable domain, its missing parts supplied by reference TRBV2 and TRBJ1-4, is EPEVTQTPSHQVTQMGQEVILRCVPISNHLYFYWYRQILGQKVEFLVSFYNNEISEKSEIFDDQFSVERPDGSNFTLKIRSTKLEDSAMYFCASSGRRGNEKLFFGSGTQLSVL.

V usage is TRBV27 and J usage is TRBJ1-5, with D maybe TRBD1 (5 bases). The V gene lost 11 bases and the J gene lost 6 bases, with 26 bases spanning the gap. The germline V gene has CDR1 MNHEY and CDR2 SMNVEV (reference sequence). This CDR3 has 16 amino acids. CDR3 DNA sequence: TGTGCCGGTCAGGGAATTCACTCCTTCTCTAGTCAGCCCCAGCATTTT. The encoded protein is CAGQGIHSFSSQPQHF.